The 20 T cell receptor beta chains reported below all come from one sample, sequenced in a study of T cells in localized non-small cell lung cancer. The table came from immunoSEQ multiplex PCR; TCRdb's copy has only in-frame clones and leaves some out. The sample consists of tens of thousands of clones, 88% of them appearing once. Source: peripheral blood, taken before any cancer treatment. These receptors came from a woman aged 40-69 years with stage I squamous cell lung carcinoma.

This chain connects TRBV13 to TRBJ2-7; the match to TRBD2 covers 8 bases. Germline lookup yields CDR1 PRHDT and CDR2 FYEKMQ (reference sequence). This CDR3 region has 16 residues. J gave up 4 bases and V 5 bases, and 13 bases lay outside the gene matches. Here the CDR3 DNA reads TGTGCCAGCAGCCGTAACGGGCGGGGGGCCGCATACGAGCAGTACTTC. Translated, it gives CASSRNGRGAAYEQYF.

The chain employs TRBV6-5 and TRBJ1-1; maybe TRBD1 (5 bases). V lost 2 bases to trimming and J lost 3 bases, with 13 bases between them. The CDR3 has 15 residues. The germline V gene encodes CDR1 MNHEY and CDR2 SVGAGI. CDR3 sequence: CASSYGGAVDTEAFF. The CDR3 DNA is TGTGCCAGCAGTTACGGGGGAGCGGTGGACACTGAAGCTTTCTTT.

V is TRBV5-8 and J is TRBJ1-2, with 10 bases lining up with TRBD1. Germline V gene sequence: CDR1 SGHTS, CDR2 YDEGEE. V lost 4 bases to trimming and J lost 3 bases; unmatched junction nucleotides: 9. The CDR3 extends over 16 amino acids. This CDR3 is CASSPAPGQGHYGYTF. In DNA form, the CDR3 reads TGTGCCAGCAGCCCCGCCCCGGGACAGGGGCACTATGGCTACACCTTC.

The rearrangement joins TRBV2 to TRBJ2-3; perhaps TRBD1 as D (7 bases). There are 14 residues in the CDR3. The V gene lost 4 bases and the J gene lost 6 bases, with 14 bases spanning the gap. Germline V gives CDR1 SNHLY, CDR2 FYNNEI. The DNA for the CDR3 is TGTGCCAGCAGTGCGGAGGGGGCATACGATACGCAGTATTTT. Amino acid sequence: CASSAEGAYDTQYF. The complete variable domain, with remaining parts taken from reference TRBV2 and TRBJ2-3, reads EPEVTQTPSHQVTQMGQEVILRCVPISNHLYFYWYRQILGQKVEFLVSFYNNEISEKSEIFDDQFSVERPDGSNFTLKIRSTKLEDSAMYFCASSAEGAYDTQYFGPGTRLTVL.

This clone was observed a few times. The chain joins TRBV6-1 to TRBJ1-2, with D possibly matching TRBD1 (6 bases). Trimming pared 0 bases from V and 3 bases from J, leaving 11 bases between. From germline, CDR1 is MNHNS and CDR2 SASEGT. CDR3 size: 15 residues. Written as DNA, the CDR3 is TGTGCCAGCAGTGAAGCGCTTAGGGGGGACTATGGCTACACCTTC. As protein: CASSEALRGDYGYTF.

The V and J genes are TRBV30 and TRBJ1-1; D not certain. In germline, CDR1 is GTSNPN, CDR2 SVGIG (reference sequence). The ends were cut back, 2 bases at V and 11 bases at J, with 12 bases in the middle. This CDR3 region has 11 residues. The CDR3 DNA sequence: TGTGCCTGGAGTCTACGAGTGGGGGCTTTCTTT. It codes for CAWSLRVGAFF.

This chain joins TRBV5-8 and TRBJ1-3; unclear D gene. The CDR3 is 13 residues long. Trimming removed 8 bases at V and 2 bases at J, with 11 bases between. Germline V gene data show CDR1 as SGHTS and CDR2 as YDEGEE. The CDR3, as DNA: TGTGCCAGAAAAAGCAGGACTGGAAACACCATATATTTT. Translating gives CARKSRTGNTIYF.

This clone was seen once. The V and J genes are TRBV10-3 and TRBJ1-5; D gene unclear. Trimming cost V 2 bases and J 8 bases, with 7 bases left between them. The CDR3 has 12 amino acids. The germline gives CDR1 ENHRY, CDR2 SYGVKD. The CDR3, as DNA: TGTGCCATCAGTGAGACTAGGGAGCCCCAGCATTTT. Protein product: CAISETREPQHF.

The table lists this clone with a count of one. This chain links TRBV6-1 with TRBJ2-3; tentatively, D is TRBD2 (6 bases). Germline V gene sequence: CDR1 MNHNS, CDR2 SASEGT. The CDR3 runs to 14 residues. V was shortened by 8 bases and J by 6 bases, with 18 bases between the two germline ends. In DNA, the CDR3 is TGTGCCAGCTATAGGACCCAGGAGGGGGATACGCAGTATTTT. Translated, it gives CASYRTQEGDTQYF.

The rearrangement joins TRBV7-9 to TRBJ1-2, with D maybe TRBD1 (6 bases). Germline lookup yields CDR1 SEHNR and CDR2 FQNEAQ (reference sequence). This CDR3 is built from 14 residues. V was cut by 5 bases and J by 1 base, with 11 bases left in between. The CDR3 region is CASSPRTVNYGYTF. CDR3 bases: TGTGCCAGCAGCCCGAGGACAGTTAACTATGGCTACACCTTC.

V gene TRBV19 combines with J gene TRBJ2-5; TRBD2 matches at 9 bases. CDR3 size: 14 residues. The germline V gene encodes CDR1 LNHDA and CDR2 SQIVND (reference sequence). Unmatched junction bases numbered 4, after V lost 4 bases and J lost 4 bases. CDR3: CASSTAGGRETQYF. The DNA of the CDR3 is TGTGCCAGTAGTACTGCGGGGGGGCGAGAGACCCAGTACTTC. Full variable domain (rest looked up from reference TRBV19 and TRBJ2-5): DGGITQSPKYLFRKEGQNVTLSCEQNLNHDAMYWYRQDPGQGLRLIYYSQIVNDFQKGDIAEGYSVSREKKESFPLTVTSAQKNPTAFYLCASSTAGGRETQYFGPGTRLLVL.

V usage is TRBV5-6 and J usage is TRBJ1-5, with 9 bases lining up with TRBD1. Germline CDR1 reads SGHDT; CDR2 reads YYEEEE. The CDR3 consists of 16 residues. Germline trimming cut 5 bases from V and 4 bases from J; bases unmatched to any gene: 10. The CDR3 loop is CASSPGTGLGNQPQHF. The CDR3 DNA reads TGTGCCAGCAGTCCCGGGACAGGGTTGGGGAATCAGCCCCAGCATTTT.

The chain combines TRBV5-6 with TRBJ2-3, with a weak D call TRBD2 (6 bases). The CDR3 has 18 amino acids. The germline V gene has CDR1 SGHDT and CDR2 YYEEEE. The V end was cut by 4 bases, the J end by 1 base, with 22 bases between. CDR3 nucleotide sequence: TGTGCCAGCAGCCCACTACAATTCGAGGAGGGCGGCACAGATACGCAGTATTTT. Its translation is CASSPLQFEEGGTDTQYF.

The chain links TRBV5-1 to TRBJ1-5; D remains unclear. Trimming removed 5 bases at V and 2 bases at J, with 14 bases between. Germline V gives CDR1 SGHRS, CDR2 YFSETQ. There are 15 residues in the CDR3. Here the CDR3 DNA reads TGCGCCAGCAGAGAGGACGCATCGGGCAATCAGCCCCAGCATTTT. It yields the protein CASREDASGNQPQHF.

The chain recombines TRBV10-3 with TRBJ2-1; tentatively, D is TRBD2 (5 bases). Germline-derived CDR1 and CDR2 are ENHRY and SYGVKD. The CDR3 covers 14 residues. Deletions cut 6 bases from V and 7 bases from J, with 16 bases between. The CDR3 sequence is CAISREDEKNEQFF. The CDR3, as DNA: TGTGCCATCAGCCGGGAAGACGAAAAGAATGAGCAGTTCTTC.

The J gene is TRBJ1-1, the V gene TRBV6-6; no clear D gene. This CDR3 has 14 amino acids. CDR1 and CDR2 (germline): MNHNY, SVGAGI (reference sequence). The V gene lost 6 bases and the J gene lost 0 bases, with 11 bases spanning the gap. CDR3 in DNA: TGTGCCAGCAGACCCGACACCCTGAACACTGAAGCTTTCTTT. Amino acids: CASRPDTLNTEAFF.

CDR3: CAFRTGMGNIQYF. CDR3 bases: TGTGCCTTTAGGACAGGGATGGGAAACATTCAGTACTTC. The J gene is TRBJ2-4, the V gene TRBV30; TRBD1 matches 8 bases. After removal of 7 bases from V and 6 bases from J, the junction contained 8 bases not matched to a gene. The CDR3 has 13 residues. Germline V gene data show CDR1 as GTSNPN and CDR2 as SVGIG (reference sequence).

This chain joins TRBV27 and TRBJ1-1; D ambiguous. The germline gives CDR1 MNHEY, CDR2 SMNVEV (reference sequence). This CDR3 has 13 amino acids. V lost 5 bases, J lost 1 base, and 8 bases lay in between. The CDR3 reads CASSTQRNTEAFF. The CDR3 DNA is TGTGCCAGCAGTACACAGCGGAACACTGAAGCTTTCTTT.

V is TRBV5-4 and J is TRBJ2-3; D is perhaps TRBD1 or TRBD2 (5 bases each). The V end lost 2 bases, the J end lost 7 bases, and 23 bases lay between the germline ends. This CDR3 is 17 amino acids long. Germline CDR1 reads SGHNT; CDR2 reads YYREEE (reference sequence). As DNA, the CDR3 is TGTGCCAGCAGCTTAGTAGGCTTACAACCAGGGACCCATACGCAGTATTTT. It codes for CASSLVGLQPGTHTQYF.

The chain is built from TRBV5-1 and TRBJ1-5; D gene ambiguous. V lost 0 bases and J 2 bases, leaving 9 bases between the germline ends. This CDR3 is built from 15 residues. The germline V gene encodes CDR1 SGHRS and CDR2 YFSETQ. In DNA form, the CDR3 reads TGCGCCAGCAGCTTGGCCGGCAGCCGCAATCAGCCCCAGCATTTT. As protein: CASSLAGSRNQPQHF.